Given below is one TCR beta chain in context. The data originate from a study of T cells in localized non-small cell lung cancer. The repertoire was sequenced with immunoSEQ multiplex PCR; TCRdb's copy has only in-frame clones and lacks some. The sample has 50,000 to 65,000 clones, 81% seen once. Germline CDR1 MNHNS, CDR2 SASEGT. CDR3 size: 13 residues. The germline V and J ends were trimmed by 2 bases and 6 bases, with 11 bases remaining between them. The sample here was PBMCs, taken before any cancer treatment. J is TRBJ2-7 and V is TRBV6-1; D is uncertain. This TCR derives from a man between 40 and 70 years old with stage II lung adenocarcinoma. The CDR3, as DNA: TGTGCCAGCAGTGAATCTAGGAGTGGCGAGCAGTACTTC. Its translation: CASSESRSGEQYF.